This T cell receptor beta chain was captured in a study of blood T cell repertoires in COVID-19. The overall study: Collection of acute and convalescent COVID-19 samples took place in the United States, Italy and Spain.

Germline V gene data show CDR1 as LGHDT and CDR2 as YNNKEL (reference sequence). The CDR3 runs 16 residues. V was clipped by 2 bases and J by 5 bases; unmatched bases: 6. This table comes from immunoSEQ multiplex PCR, and its TCRdb copy is limited to in-frame clones, with some not included. This table has 150,000 to 200,000 clones, approximately 84% appearing once. Adults between roughly 18 and 89 years of age took part from about two dozen US areas. This clonotype was sampled from a human donor with acute COVID-19. The donor label of this sample is uncertain. Sequenced sample: PBMCs or T cells enriched from blood (not recorded which). The J gene is TRBJ2-2, the V gene TRBV3-1 (or the pseudogene TRBV3-2), with TRBD1 matching over 9 bases. This chain's CDR3 is CASSQRDRVSTGELFF. CDR3 coding DNA: TGTGCCAGCAGCCAACGGGACAGGGTATCTACCGGGGAGCTGTTTTTT.